Shown below are 5 T cell receptor beta chains from a single sample sequenced in a study of Ad26.COV2.S vaccination and SARS-CoV-2 variants. Treatment reported: around 19 received Ad26.COV2.S at low or high dose, single or two shots; about five received placebo; per-sample allocation not given. Sampling was performed 63 days after the first vaccine or placebo injection. Profiling relied on immunoSEQ multiplex PCR, and the TCRdb table lists in-frame clones only, not all of them. The repertoire holds about 440,000 clones, with about nine tenths as singletons. The specimen was peripheral blood, collected in a trial of Ad26.COV2.S vaccine versus placebo. All receptors derive from a person aged 18 to 59 who received the Ad26.COV2.S COVID-19 vaccine or a placebo.

The chain is built from TRBV27 and TRBJ2-7, with 8 bases matching TRBD2. Germline CDR1 is MNHEY and CDR2 is SMNVEV (reference sequence). V lost 6 bases, J lost 0 bases, and 7 bases stayed unmatched. This CDR3 is built from 15 residues. The CDR3 here is CASSWGSGDSYEQYF. DNA of the CDR3: TGTGCCAGCAGCTGGGGTAGCGGGGACTCCTACGAGCAGTACTTC.

This CDR3 is CASSSRTTAYYEQYF. The CDR3 region has the DNA TGTGCCAGTAGTTCCCGGACTACCGCTTATTACGAGCAGTACTTC. The chain joins TRBV19 to TRBJ2-7, with a tentative D call TRBD2 (6 bases). The V gene's germline CDR1 is LNHDA and CDR2 SQIVND (reference sequence). Trimming removed 5 bases from V and 4 bases from J, with 18 bases in between. The CDR3 has 15 residues.

The CDR3 region is CASSARQYMNTEAFF. CDR3 DNA: TGTGCCAGCAGCGCTAGACAATATATGAACACTGAAGCTTTCTTT. This chain joins TRBV9 and TRBJ1-1; no firm D call. The V end was cut by 3 bases, the J end by 0 bases, with 12 bases between. Germline-derived CDR1 and CDR2 are SGDLS and YYNGEE. The CDR3 loop spans 15 amino acids.

In its sample, this clone was seen once. V is TRBV5-1 and J is TRBJ2-2; 7 bases are a match to TRBD2. The V segment lost 4 bases and the J segment 6 bases; nucleotides outside the gene matches: 15. The CDR3 consists of 17 residues. From germline, CDR1 is SGHRS and CDR2 YFSETQ. CDR3 coding DNA: TGCGCCAGCAGCCCGAATGTGGTGGGAGGGAAGGCCGGGGAGCTGTTTTTT. Amino acids: CASSPNVVGGKAGELFF.

A word on this clone: Other DNA variants within this sample encode the same CDR3. The chain links TRBV7-3 to TRBJ2-3, with D perhaps matching TRBD1 (5 bases). CDR1 and CDR2 (germline): SGHTA, FQGTGA. V lost 1 base and J lost 6, with 8 bases in between. The CDR3 is made up of 13 amino acids. The CDR3 spells CASSLNPGDTQYF. For the CDR3, the DNA is TGTGCCAGCAGCTTAAATCCAGGGGATACGCAGTATTTT.